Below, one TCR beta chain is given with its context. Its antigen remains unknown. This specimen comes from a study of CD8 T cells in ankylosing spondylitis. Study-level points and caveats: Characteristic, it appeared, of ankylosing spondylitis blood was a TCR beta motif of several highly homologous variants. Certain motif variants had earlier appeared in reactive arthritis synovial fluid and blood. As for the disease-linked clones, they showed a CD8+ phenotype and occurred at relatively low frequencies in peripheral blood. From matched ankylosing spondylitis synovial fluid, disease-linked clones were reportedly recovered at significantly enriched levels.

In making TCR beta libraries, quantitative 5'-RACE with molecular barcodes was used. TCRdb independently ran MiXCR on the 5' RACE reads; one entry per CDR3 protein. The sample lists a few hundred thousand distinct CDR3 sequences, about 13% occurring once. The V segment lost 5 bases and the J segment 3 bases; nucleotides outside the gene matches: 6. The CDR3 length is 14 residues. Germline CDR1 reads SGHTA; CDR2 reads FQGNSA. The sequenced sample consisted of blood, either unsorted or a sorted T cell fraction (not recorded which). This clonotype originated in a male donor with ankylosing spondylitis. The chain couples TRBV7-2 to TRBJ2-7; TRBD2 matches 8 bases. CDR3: CASSKAGVGYEQYV. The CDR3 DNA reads TGTGCCAGCAGCAAAGCGGGAGTTGGCTACGAGCAGTACGTC.